This TCR beta chain was identified in a study of beta chain features in type 1 diabetes. Study results and caveats: The naive, central memory and Treg TCRB repertoires looked more alike in patients than they did in healthy donors.

This clone has a handful of counts. Its matching antigen is unknown. V dropped 0 bases and J dropped 12; count of bases not matched to a gene: 5. CDR1 and CDR2 (germline): LGHNA, YSLEER. The CDR3 runs to 14 residues. Expressed TCRB transcripts got sequenced, as all isolated RNA was reverse transcribed. There were around 3.5 million reads on average in the naive, central memory and regulatory T cell samples. Sequencing was performed with immunoSEQ multiplex PCR; in TCRdb, only in-frame clones are kept and a portion is missing. The table has approximately 380,000 clones, roughly 16% seen once. This receptor was obtained from a woman aged 18-30 years in good health. The rearrangement joins TRBV4-3 to TRBJ2-1; 10 nucleotides agree with TRBD2. Sequencing was performed on naive CD4+ T cells from blood. CDR3 amino acids: CASSQEGSGRRQFF. The CDR3 DNA sequence: TGCGCCAGCAGCCAAGAAGGTAGCGGGAGGAGGCAGTTCTTC.